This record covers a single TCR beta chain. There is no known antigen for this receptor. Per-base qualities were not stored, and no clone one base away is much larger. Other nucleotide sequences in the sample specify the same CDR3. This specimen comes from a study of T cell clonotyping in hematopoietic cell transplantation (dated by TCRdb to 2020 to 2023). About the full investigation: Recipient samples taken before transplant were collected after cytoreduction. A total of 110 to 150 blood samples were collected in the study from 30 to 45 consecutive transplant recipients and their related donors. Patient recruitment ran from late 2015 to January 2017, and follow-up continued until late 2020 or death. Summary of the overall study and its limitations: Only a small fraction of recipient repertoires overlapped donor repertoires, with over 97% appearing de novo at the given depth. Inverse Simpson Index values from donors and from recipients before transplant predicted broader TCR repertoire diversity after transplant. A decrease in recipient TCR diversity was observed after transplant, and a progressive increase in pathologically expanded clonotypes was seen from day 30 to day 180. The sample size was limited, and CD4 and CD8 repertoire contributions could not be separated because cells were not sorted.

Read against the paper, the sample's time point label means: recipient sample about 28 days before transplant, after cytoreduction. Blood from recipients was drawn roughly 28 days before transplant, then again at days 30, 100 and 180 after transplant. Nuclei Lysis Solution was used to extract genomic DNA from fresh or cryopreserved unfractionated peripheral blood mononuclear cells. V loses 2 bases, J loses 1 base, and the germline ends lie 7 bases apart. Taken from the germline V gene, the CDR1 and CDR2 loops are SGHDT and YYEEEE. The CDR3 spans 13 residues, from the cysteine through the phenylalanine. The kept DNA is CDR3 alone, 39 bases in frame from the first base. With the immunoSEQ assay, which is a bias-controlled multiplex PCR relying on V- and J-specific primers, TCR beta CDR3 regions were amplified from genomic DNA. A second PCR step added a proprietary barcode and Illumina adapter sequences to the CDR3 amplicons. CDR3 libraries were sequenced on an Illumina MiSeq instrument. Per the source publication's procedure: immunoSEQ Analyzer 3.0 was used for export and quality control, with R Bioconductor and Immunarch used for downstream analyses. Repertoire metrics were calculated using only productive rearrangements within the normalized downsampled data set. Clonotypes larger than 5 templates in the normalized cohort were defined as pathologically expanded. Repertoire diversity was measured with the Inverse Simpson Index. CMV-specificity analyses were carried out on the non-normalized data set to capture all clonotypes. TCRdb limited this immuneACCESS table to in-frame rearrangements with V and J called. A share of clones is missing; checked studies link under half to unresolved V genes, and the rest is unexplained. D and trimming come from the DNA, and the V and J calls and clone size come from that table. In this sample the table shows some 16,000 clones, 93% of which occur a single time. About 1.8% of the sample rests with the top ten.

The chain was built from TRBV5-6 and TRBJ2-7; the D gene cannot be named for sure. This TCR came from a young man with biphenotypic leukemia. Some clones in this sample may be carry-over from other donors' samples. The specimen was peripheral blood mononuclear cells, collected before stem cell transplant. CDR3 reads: CASSFGRSYEQYF. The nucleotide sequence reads TGTGCCAGCAGCTTCGGTCGTTCCTACGAGCAGTACTTC.